Following are 23 T cell receptor beta chains from one sample sequenced in a study of shared clonotypes between healthy human individuals. TCRdb keeps only in-frame clones here, not all; method: immunoSEQ multiplex PCR. The repertoire has more than 2,000,000 clones, about 92% of them found once; the top ten carry roughly 0.36%. Sequencing was done on a sample of naive CD4+ T cells from PBMCs. This sample's subset: CD45RA+ positively selected. The origin of the receptors is a man aged 18 to 29 in good health. Some clones in this sample may be carry-over from other donors' samples.

To note about this clone: The same CDR3 is also encoded by other DNA sequences in this sample. The gene calls are TRBV28 and TRBJ2-3; D is unclear. The length of the CDR3 is 12 residues. Germline loops: CDR1 MDHEN, CDR2 SYDVKM. V gave up 4 bases and J gave up 5 bases, with 7 bases separating them. The CDR3 protein is CASSSSGDTQYF. In nucleotides, the CDR3 is TGTGCCAGCAGTTCTTCTGGAGATACGCAGTATTTT. The variable domain in full, completed from reference TRBV28 and TRBJ2-3, reads DVKVTQSSRYLVKRTGEKVFLECVQDMDHENMFWYRQDPGLGLRLIYFSYDVKMKEKGDIPEGYSVSREKKERFSLILESASTNQTSMYLCASSSSGDTQYFGPGTRLTVL.

The rearrangement links TRBV4-1 to TRBJ2-2; TRBD1 is a possible D gene (6 bases). V lost 0 bases to trimming and J lost 5 bases, with 10 bases between them. This CDR3 spans 15 amino acids. Germline-derived CDR1 and CDR2 are MGHRA and YSYEKL. The CDR3 is CASSQDPGVTGELFF. The CDR3 DNA sequence: TGCGCCAGCAGCCAAGATCCAGGGGTTACCGGGGAGCTGTTTTTT.

The chain is built from TRBV5-6 and TRBJ1-1; perhaps TRBD1 as D (5 bases). Germline lookup yields CDR1 SGHDT and CDR2 YYEEEE. V was cut by 6 bases and J by 7 bases, with 13 bases left in between. The CDR3 totals 12 residues. CDR3 nucleotides: TGTGCCAGCACCCTGGGGGGTAGTGAAGCTTTCTTT. As protein: CASTLGGSEAFF. The whole variable domain, filled in from reference TRBV5-6 and TRBJ1-1, reads DAGVTQSPTHLIKTRGQQVTLRCSPKSGHDTVSWYQQALGQGPQFIFQYYEEEERQRGNFPDRFSGHQFPNYSSELNVNALLLGDSALYLCASTLGGSEAFFGQGTRLTVV.

CDR3 nucleotides: TGTGCCAGCAGCCTATCACCGGGGGATACGCAGTATTTT. Its protein is CASSLSPGDTQYF. This chain connects TRBV11-3 to TRBJ2-3, with TRBD2 as a possible D gene (5 bases). Looked up from germline, CDR1 is SGHNT and CDR2 is YENEEA. The length of the CDR3 is 13 residues. Trimming cost V 5 bases and J 6 bases, with 12 bases left between them. Full variable domain (rest looked up from reference TRBV11-3 and TRBJ2-3): EAGVVQSPRYKIIEKKQPVAFWCNPISGHNTLYWYLQNLGQGPELLIRYENEEAVDDSQLPKDRFSAERLKGVDSTLKIQPAELGDSAVYLCASSLSPGDTQYFGPGTRLTVL.

The chain has TRBV9 and TRBJ2-5; TRBD2 agrees at 7 bases. The V gene's germline CDR1 is SGDLS and CDR2 YYNGEE. There are 14 residues in the CDR3. V was pared by 0 bases and J by 5 bases, with 4 bases of the junction left unmatched. CDR3 amino acids: CASSVGGGLETQYF. The CDR3 nucleotides read TGTGCCAGCAGCGTAGGCGGGGGTCTCGAGACCCAGTACTTC.

Comment on this clone: Other nucleotide sequences from this sample produce the same CDR3. This chain links TRBV7-3 with TRBJ2-4; 10 bases line up with TRBD1. The CDR3 runs to 14 residues. Germline trimming cut 2 bases from V and 5 bases from J; bases unmatched to any gene: 0. Germline V lookup: CDR1 SGHTA, CDR2 FQGTGA. The CDR3: CASSLGQGENIQYF. DNA of the CDR3: TGTGCCAGCAGCTTAGGACAGGGGGAAAACATTCAGTACTTC.

V and J are TRBV7-8 and TRBJ1-1, with D possibly being TRBD1 (6 bases). CDR3 size: 14 residues. Germline CDR1 is SGHVS and CDR2 is FQNEAQ. V was cut by 5 bases and J by 1 base, with 11 bases left in between. DNA of the CDR3: TGTGCCAGCAGCCTATGGACAGAGAACACTGAAGCTTTCTTT. It yields the protein CASSLWTENTEAFF.

The chain uses TRBV4-1 and TRBJ1-2, with D unclear. Germline V gene sequence: CDR1 MGHRA, CDR2 YSYEKL. The CDR3 consists of 15 residues. Trimming took off 1 base at V and 4 bases at J, with 13 bases between the two ends. This CDR3 reads CASSQVGGGPYGYTF. The CDR3 bases are TGCGCCAGCAGCCAAGTTGGTGGAGGCCCCTATGGCTACACCTTC.

The chain employs TRBV7-2 and TRBJ2-1; the match to TRBD2 covers 10 bases. Germline CDR1 reads SGHTA; CDR2 reads FQGNSA. The CDR3 is 15 amino acids. Trimming cost V 6 bases and J 5 bases; bases outside gene matches: 7. The CDR3 sequence: CASRMFGLADNEQFF. CDR3 nucleotide sequence: TGTGCCAGCAGGATGTTCGGACTAGCGGACAATGAGCAGTTCTTC. Full variable domain (rest looked up from reference TRBV7-2 and TRBJ2-1): GAGVSQSPSNKVTEKGKDVELRCDPISGHTALYWYRQSLGQGLEFLIYFQGNSAPDKSGLPSDRFSAERTGGSVSTLTIQRTQQEDSAVYLCASRMFGLADNEQFFGPGTRLTVL.

The chain joins TRBV9 to TRBJ1-2; TRBD1 agrees at 7 bases. The CDR3 is 13 residues long. In germline, CDR1 is SGDLS, CDR2 YYNGEE. V shed 10 bases and J 0 bases; nucleotides not matched to a gene: 6. CDR3 sequence (DNA): TGTGCCTCCAGGGGGTTTACTAACTATGGCTACACCTTC. It yields the protein CASRGFTNYGYTF.

The V and J genes are TRBV28 and TRBJ1-5; D not resolved. The germline gives CDR1 MDHEN, CDR2 SYDVKM. V lost 9 bases and J lost 11, with 26 bases in between. This CDR3 is built from 15 residues. CDR3 sequence: CASWSSAARGGTQHF. CDR3 in DNA: TGTGCCAGTTGGTCTTCGGCAGCCCGGGGAGGGACCCAGCATTTT.

This chain uses TRBV7-2 with TRBJ1-5; tentatively, D is TRBD1 (6 bases). The CDR3 loop spans 16 amino acids. V was cut by 3 bases and J by 0 bases, with 12 bases left in between. Germline V CDR1 and CDR2: SGHTA, FQGNSA. The CDR3: CASSLTGGYSNQPQHF. The DNA for the CDR3 is TGTGCCAGCAGCTTGACAGGCGGATATAGCAATCAGCCCCAGCATTTT.

The chain carries TRBV30 and TRBJ1-5; D is undetermined. Per germline, CDR1 GTSNPN and CDR2 SVGIG (reference sequence). This CDR3 region has 15 residues. The V end lost 0 bases, the J end lost 2 bases, and 11 bases lay between the germline ends. CDR3 sequence reads: CAWSVGGIGNQPQHF. In DNA form, the CDR3 reads TGTGCCTGGAGTGTAGGAGGGATCGGCAATCAGCCCCAGCATTTT.

The rearrangement uses TRBV4-3 and TRBJ2-3; 11 bases match TRBD2. V lost 4 bases, J lost 6 bases, and 6 bases stayed unmatched. This CDR3 spans 15 amino acids. In germline, CDR1 is LGHNA, CDR2 YSLEER. CDR3 in amino acids: CASSRGGTSGDTQYF. CDR3 nucleotide sequence: TGCGCCAGCAGCCGGGGGGGGACTAGCGGTGATACGCAGTATTTT.

The V call is TRBV29-1, the J call TRBJ2-5; D perhaps matches TRBD1 (5 bases). The V end lost 1 base, the J end lost 3 bases, and 15 bases lay between the germline ends. This CDR3 is 15 amino acids long. CDR1 is SQVTM and CDR2 is ANQGSEA in the germline V gene. The CDR3 DNA is TGCAGCGTTGAAGGGGGCCGCGAGCTAGAAGAGACCCAGTACTTC. It specifies CSVEGGRELEETQYF.

CDR3 DNA: TGTGCCAGCAGTTACAACAGGAGGGCCTATGGCTACACCTTC. This codes for CASSYNRRAYGYTF. This sequence joins TRBV6-6 and TRBJ1-2; D perhaps matches TRBD1 (5 bases). Germline V gene lookup returns CDR1 MNHNY and CDR2 SVGAGI (reference sequence). The CDR3 length is 14 residues. Trimming took 2 bases from V and 4 from J, leaving 11 bases between them.

This clone occurred a few times. In the same sample, other DNA sequences code for this CDR3. The gene calls are TRBV5-1 and TRBJ1-5; 9 nucleotides line up with TRBD1. V trimming: 4 bases; J trimming: 6 bases; junction bases outside the gene matches: 8. This CDR3 has 15 amino acids. Germline V gene data show CDR1 as SGHRS and CDR2 as YFSETQ. The CDR3 nucleotides are TGCGCCAGCAGCCTCGGGGACAGGGTGGGTCAGCCCCAGCATTTT. Residues: CASSLGDRVGQPQHF. Variable domain in full (rest from reference TRBV5-1 and TRBJ1-5): KAGVTQTPRYLIKTRGQQVTLSCSPISGHRSVSWYQQTPGQGLQFLFEYFSETQRNKGNFPGRFSGRQFSNSRSEMNVSTLELGDSALYLCASSLGDRVGQPQHFGDGTRLSIL.

The chain recombines TRBV25-1 with TRBJ2-1; D unclear. The CDR3 sequence is 15 residues long. Germline-derived CDR1 and CDR2 are MGHDK and SYGVNS. V lost 3 bases and J 0 bases, leaving 9 bases between the germline ends. This CDR3 is CASSEGPSSYNEQFF. In DNA form, the CDR3 reads TGTGCCAGCAGTGAGGGCCCGAGCTCCTACAATGAGCAGTTCTTC. Combining the CDR3 with reference TRBV25-1 and TRBJ2-1 gives the whole variable domain EADIYQTPRYLVIGTGKKITLECSQTMGHDKMYWYQQDPGMELHLIHYSYGVNSTEKGDLSSESTVSRIRTEHFPLTLESARPSHTSQYLCASSEGPSSYNEQFFGPGTRLTVL.

The chain uses TRBV5-6 and TRBJ2-2; TRBD1 aligns across 8 bases. The germline V gene has CDR1 SGHDT and CDR2 YYEEEE. V shed 4 bases and J 6 bases; nucleotides not matched to a gene: 5. This CDR3 is 14 amino acids long. CDR3 bases: TGTGCCAGCAGCCCTGACAGGGGTTCCGGGGAGCTGTTTTTT. This translates into CASSPDRGSGELFF.

Regarding this clone: The same CDR3 arises from other DNA sequences in this sample as well. This chain uses TRBV6-1 with TRBJ2-7; D unclear. CDR1 is MNHNS, CDR2 SASEGT, per germline. The CDR3 consists of 13 residues. The V gene lost 7 bases and the J gene lost 0 bases, with 10 bases spanning the gap. CDR3 sequence: CASKTGPSYEQYF. The CDR3 DNA reads TGTGCCAGCAAAACCGGCCCCTCCTACGAGCAGTACTTC.

This chain connects TRBV5-1 to TRBJ2-1, with TRBD2 matching over 9 bases. Per germline, CDR1 SGHRS and CDR2 YFSETQ. The CDR3 is 17 residues long. The V segment lost 0 bases and the J segment 3 bases; nucleotides outside the gene matches: 7. The CDR3 coding sequence is TGCGCCAGCAGCTTGGGGCTAGCGGGATTAGGCTACAATGAGCAGTTCTTC. Its protein product is CASSLGLAGLGYNEQFF. The variable domain in full, completed from reference TRBV5-1 and TRBJ2-1, reads KAGVTQTPRYLIKTRGQQVTLSCSPISGHRSVSWYQQTPGQGLQFLFEYFSETQRNKGNFPGRFSGRQFSNSRSEMNVSTLELGDSALYLCASSLGLAGLGYNEQFFGPGTRLTVL.

V usage is TRBV18 and J usage is TRBJ2-7, with 13 bases lining up with TRBD2. CDR3 size: 15 residues. The V and J ends lost 3 bases and 5 bases, in that order; junction bases with no gene match: 4. Germline loops: CDR1 KGHSH, CDR2 LQKENI. The CDR3 sequence: CASSPGLAGDDEQYF. CDR3 sequence (DNA): TGTGCCAGCTCACCCGGACTAGCGGGAGATGACGAGCAGTACTTC.

In nucleotides, the CDR3 is TGCAGCGCGCTCGGAAACACCATATATTTT. Translating it yields CSALGNTIYF. The rearrangement links TRBV29-1 to TRBJ1-3, with unresolved D. Trimming removed 7 bases at V and 4 bases at J, with 5 bases between. Germline-derived CDR1 and CDR2 are SQVTM and ANQGSEA. The CDR3 is 10 residues long.